One T cell receptor (beta chain) is described in this entry. The antigen is unknown. The data are from a study of T cell responses to AZD1222 COVID-19 vaccine. Study-level points and caveats: Of spike-specific TCRs, nearly half reportedly target regions left unmutated in variants. There were repertoire samples only from the period after the peak T cell response. There were mostly white British donors and more females than males, and clonal diversity was possibly underestimated.

Pooling was applied to second doses at about 4 or about 12 weeks. Profiled with immunoSEQ multiplex PCR; TCRdb holds only in-frame clones, not every one. The profile shows 130,000 or so clones, approximately 90% of them singletons. The CDR3 loop spans 17 amino acids. The starting material was peripheral blood, obtained 28 days after the second AZD1222 dose. The TCR originated in an adult who received the AZD1222 COVID-19 vaccine. V usage is TRBV21-1 and J usage is TRBJ2-6. TRBV21-1 corresponds to a pseudogene. The CDR3 bases are TGTGCCAGCAGCAGGGATTCCAGGCACTCTGGGGCCAACGTCCTGACTTTC. Amino acids: CASSRDSRHSGANVLTF.